Sequencing of this TCR beta chain was carried out in a study of blood T cell repertoires in COVID-19. Each recovered donor of Cohort 3 presented with two negative PCRs, clearance, or symptom resolution. The repertoire was sequenced with immunoSEQ multiplex PCR; TCRdb's copy has only in-frame clones and lacks some. Of 400,000 or so clones listed, 85% to 90% are singletons. The CDR3 consists of 15 residues. CDR1 and CDR2 from the germline V gene are SGHKS and YYEKEE (reference sequence). Trimming took off 4 bases at V and 10 bases at J, with 23 bases between the two ends. The chain uses TRBV5-5 and TRBJ1-2; maybe TRBD1 (6 bases). Specimen: PBMCs or T cells enriched from blood (not recorded which). The TCR comes from a man younger than 45 who had recovered from COVID-19. CDR3 amino acids: CASSMGTGQNSFYTF. The CDR3 DNA sequence: TGTGCCAGCAGCATGGGAACTGGACAGAACTCCTTCTACACCTTC.